Following are 18 T cell receptor beta chains from one sample sequenced in a study of shared clonotypes between healthy human individuals. Naive CD8 cells, CD45RO-negative and positively selected for CCR7, excluded terminally differentiated effector memory CD45RA+ cells. Assay: immunoSEQ multiplex PCR; the TCRdb copy retains only in-frame clones and omits some. The sample consists of about 700,000 clones, around 92% of them appearing once. Material for sequencing was naive CD8+ T cells sorted from blood. The receptors shown here come from a man between 25 and 39 years old in good health.

The chain recombines TRBV13 with TRBJ1-2; no definite D call. Germline lookup yields CDR1 PRHDT and CDR2 FYEKMQ (reference sequence). Trimming stripped 5 bases from V and 0 bases from J, with 13 bases between. The CDR3 contains 15 residues. For the CDR3, the DNA is TGTGCCAGCAGCCCAACAGCCTCCACTAACTATGGCTACACCTTC. Translation: CASSPTASTNYGYTF.

The chain employs TRBV28 and TRBJ2-5; 12 positions match TRBD2. The trim removed 5 bases at V and 5 bases at J, leaving 12 bases unmatched. This CDR3 is built from 17 residues. From germline, CDR1 is MDHEN and CDR2 SYDVKM. CDR3 nucleotides: TGTGCCAGCAGTCCGACCGGGACTAGCGGGCCTGACGAGACCCAGTACTTC. Protein: CASSPTGTSGPDETQYF.

This chain connects TRBV18 to TRBJ2-1; 10 bases are a match to TRBD1. J lost 5 bases, V lost 4 bases, and 5 bases had no gene match. Germline-derived CDR1 and CDR2 are KGHSH and LQKENI. This CDR3 contains 15 residues. In DNA form, the CDR3 reads TGTGCCAGCTCACGACAGGGGGCTGAGAACAATGAGCAGTTCTTC. It encodes CASSRQGAENNEQFF.

V is TRBV6-5 and J is TRBJ2-5, with 8 bases identical to TRBD2. V shed 5 bases, J shed 6 bases, and the junction held 11 bases outside the gene matches. The germline V gene encodes CDR1 MNHEY and CDR2 SVGAGI. This CDR3 has 15 amino acids. In DNA form, the CDR3 reads TGTGCCAGCAGTCGCAGCGGGAGTGGTCACCAGACCCAGTACTTC. This codes for CASSRSGSGHQTQYF.

The chain joins TRBV2 to TRBJ2-1; the D is unclear. Germline V gene lookup returns CDR1 SNHLY and CDR2 FYNNEI. Between the trimmed V and J ends, which lost 4 bases and 8 bases, there was a span of 12 bases. This CDR3 has 13 amino acids. The CDR3 protein is CASSGAYVDEQFF. CDR3 coding DNA: TGTGCCAGCAGTGGCGCCTACGTGGATGAGCAGTTCTTC.

This chain links TRBV19 with TRBJ1-5; TRBD1 matches 8 bases. Looked up from germline, CDR1 is LNHDA and CDR2 is SQIVND (reference sequence). J was trimmed by 2 bases and V by 1 base; bases with no gene match: 1. The CDR3 spans 15 residues. CDR3 amino acids: CASSIATGGNQPQHF. In DNA form, the CDR3 reads TGTGCCAGTAGTATAGCGACAGGGGGCAATCAGCCCCAGCATTTT.

The CDR3 protein is CASGAGNQPQHF. The CDR3 coding sequence is TGTGCCAGTGGGGCAGGGAATCAGCCCCAGCATTTT. V and J are TRBV19 and TRBJ1-5; weak D call: TRBD1 (5 bases). Trimming stripped 8 bases from V and 4 bases from J, with 9 bases between. The CDR3 totals 12 residues. Looked up from germline, CDR1 is LNHDA and CDR2 is SQIVND (reference sequence).

This clone has only one observation. The chain recombines TRBV27 with TRBJ2-5; possibly TRBD2 for D (7 bases). Germline V gives CDR1 MNHEY, CDR2 SMNVEV (reference sequence). The CDR3 has 15 amino acids. Trimming cost V 0 bases and J 5 bases, with 13 bases left between them. The CDR3 region is CASSLSWGGRETQYF. The CDR3 nucleotides are TGTGCCAGCAGTTTATCTTGGGGGGGCAGGGAGACCCAGTACTTC.

The chain employs TRBV7-2 and TRBJ2-7; D not resolved. Germline V gene lookup returns CDR1 SGHTA and CDR2 FQGNSA. V dropped 4 bases and J dropped 4 bases, with 11 bases sitting between them. The CDR3 is 13 amino acids. CDR3 region: CASSSETAYEQYF. The DNA for the CDR3 is TGTGCCAGCAGCTCTGAGACTGCTTACGAGCAGTACTTC.

V gene TRBV13 combines with J gene TRBJ2-7; TRBD2 matches 12 bases. The V segment lost 4 bases and the J segment 3 bases; nucleotides outside the gene matches: 4. The CDR3 consists of 15 residues. The germline V gene has CDR1 PRHDT and CDR2 FYEKMQ (reference sequence). Written as DNA, the CDR3 is TGTGCCAGCAGCTATGGACTAGCGGGATTCTACGAGCAGTACTTC. This translates into CASSYGLAGFYEQYF.

The rearrangement joins TRBV6-5 to TRBJ2-1; D uncertain. V lost 8 bases to trimming and J lost 5 bases, with 13 bases between them. The CDR3 sequence is 13 residues long. Germline V gene data show CDR1 as MNHEY and CDR2 as SVGAGI. CDR3 loop: CASSLQVDNEQFF. The CDR3 nucleotides read TGTGCCAGCTCCCTCCAGGTCGACAATGAGCAGTTCTTC.

This chain joins TRBV28 and TRBJ2-7, with D hard to call. The CDR3 runs to 13 residues. Germline V lookup: CDR1 MDHEN, CDR2 SYDVKM. V shed 2 bases and J shed 0 bases, with 5 bases lying between them. DNA for the CDR3: TGTGCCAGCAGTTTAAGAAACTCCTACGAGCAGTACTTC. Encoded protein: CASSLRNSYEQYF.

V gene TRBV7-9 combines with J gene TRBJ2-1, with 10 nucleotides matching TRBD2. J lost 0 bases, V lost 5 bases, and 7 bases had no gene match. Germline V CDR1 and CDR2: SEHNR, FQNEAQ (reference sequence). This CDR3 region has 17 residues. Written as DNA, the CDR3 is TGTGCCAGCAGCCCCCAAGCGGGAGGGCCCTCCTACAATGAGCAGTTCTTC. This gives the protein CASSPQAGGPSYNEQFF. The full variable domain, rest sourced from reference TRBV7-9 and TRBJ2-1, is DTGVSQNPRHKITKRGQNVTFRCDPISEHNRLYWYRQTLGQGPEFLTYFQNEAQLEKSRLLSDRFSAERPKGSFSTLEIQRTEQGDSAMYLCASSPQAGGPSYNEQFFGPGTRLTVL.

The chain joins TRBV6-5 to TRBJ2-4; 7 positions match TRBD2. The CDR3 consists of 13 residues. Germline CDR1 reads MNHEY; CDR2 reads SVGAGI. The V and J ends lost 8 bases and 2 bases, in that order; junction bases with no gene match: 3. This chain's CDR3 is CASGAGSKNIQYF. The CDR3 coding sequence is TGTGCCAGCGGAGCGGGATCCAAAAACATTCAGTACTTC.

The chain carries TRBV7-8 and TRBJ2-7; either TRBD1 or TRBD2 may fit D (5 bases each). Germline-derived CDR1 and CDR2 are SGHVS and FQNEAQ. V was trimmed by 7 bases and J by 4 bases, leaving 20 bases between them. CDR3 length equals 15 residues. This chain's CDR3 is CASNSPGTTSYEQYF. The CDR3 DNA follows: TGTGCCAGCAACAGTCCCGGGACCACATCATACGAGCAGTACTTC.

The chain uses TRBV4-1 and TRBJ2-1, with D possibly being TRBD1 (6 bases). Trimming removed 3 bases from V and 9 bases from J, with 15 bases in between. Germline V gene sequence: CDR1 MGHRA, CDR2 YSYEKL. The CDR3 contains 14 residues. In DNA form, the CDR3 reads TGCGCCAGCAGCCATCCAGGGGTAGCCTTTGAGCAGTTCTTC. It translates to CASSHPGVAFEQFF.

The gene calls are TRBV7-2 and TRBJ2-1; no reliable D call. This CDR3 is 12 amino acids long. CDR1 and CDR2 (germline): SGHTA, FQGNSA. Trimming stripped 0 bases from V and 8 bases from J, with 5 bases between. The CDR3 coding sequence is TGTGCCAGCAGCTTAGCGTACCATGAGCAGTTCTTC. Protein: CASSLAYHEQFF.

The chain joins TRBV28 to TRBJ2-3, with a tentative D call TRBD1 (5 bases). Germline-derived CDR1 and CDR2 are MDHEN and SYDVKM. Trimming stripped 0 bases from V and 2 bases from J, with 9 bases between. The CDR3 runs 15 residues. CDR3 sequence (DNA): TGTGCCAGCAGTTTATGGTTAGGGGTCACAGATACGCAGTATTTT. This sequence encodes CASSLWLGVTDTQYF.